This TCR beta chain was captured in a study of early T cells in non-severe SARS-CoV-2 infection. Study conclusions and caveats: Lookups in VDJdb leaned toward anti-spike CD8 responses and missed private and CD4 specificities.

Per the germline V gene, CDR1 is SGHVS and CDR2 is FNYEAQ. This CDR3 spans 15 amino acids. J was trimmed by 7 bases and V by 5 bases; bases with no gene match: 9. This clonotype was counted a few times. The antigen remains undetermined. Researchers attached unique molecular identifiers to individual cDNA molecules. Each CDR3 protein is one row after TCRdb ran MiXCR on the 5' RACE reads. The profile covers roughly 50,000 distinct CDR3 sequences, with roughly 5.3% appearing a single time and under 6% taken by the ten largest. The specimen was whole blood. This chain joins TRBV7-6 and TRBJ2-1, with TRBD2 identical over 9 bases. The sequence was collected from an adult who was a healthcare worker with PCR-confirmed SARS-CoV-2 infection or an uninfected control (not recorded which). The CDR3 loop reads CASSPRSSGANEQFF. CDR3 DNA: TGTGCCAGCAGCCCAAGGTCTAGCGGGGCAAATGAGCAGTTCTTC.